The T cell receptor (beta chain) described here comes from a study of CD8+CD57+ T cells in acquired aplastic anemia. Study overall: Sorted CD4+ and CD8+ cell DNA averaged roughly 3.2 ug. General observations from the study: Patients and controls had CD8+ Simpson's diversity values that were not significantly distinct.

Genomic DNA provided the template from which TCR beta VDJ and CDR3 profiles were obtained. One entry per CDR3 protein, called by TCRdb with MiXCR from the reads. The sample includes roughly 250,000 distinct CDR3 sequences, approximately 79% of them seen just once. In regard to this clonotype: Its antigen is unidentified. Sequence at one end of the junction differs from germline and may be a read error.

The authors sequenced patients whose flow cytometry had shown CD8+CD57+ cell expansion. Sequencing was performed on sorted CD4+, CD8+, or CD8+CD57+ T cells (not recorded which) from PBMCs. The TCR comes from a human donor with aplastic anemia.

The CDR3 loop reads CASSLVSRSDNEQFF. CDR3 coding DNA: TGTGCCAGCAGCTTGGTTTCAAGGTCGGACAATGAGCAGTTCTTC. The V call is TRBV5-1, the J call TRBJ2-1, with no clear D. This CDR3 contains 15 residues. CDR1 and CDR2 (germline): SGHRS, YFSETQ.